This T cell receptor beta chain was sequenced during a study of cytomegalovirus exposure and HLA in healthy donors. Overall study results and limits: Indistinguishable V segments such as TRBV6-2 and TRBV6-3 were excluded. Later analysis associated a missense DCLRE1C variant with TCR beta V- and J-gene trimming. An apparent linkage of common viral pathogens to several of the most significant clusters emerged in a later analysis.

60 Vbeta and 13 Jbeta primers were used in PCR. TCRdb's copy holds only in-frame clones and misses some; the assay was immunoSEQ multiplex PCR. The sample carries over 90,000 clones, around 64% recorded once. Looked up from germline, CDR1 is LGHNT and CDR2 is FRNRAP. The ends lost 4 bases at V and 5 bases at J; junction bases unmatched: 5. The CDR3 loop spans 15 amino acids. As regards this clone: The antigen is not known.

The TCR comes from a man aged 55 to 70 in good health and CMV-seronegative. The sample taken for sequencing was PBMCs. The rearrangement uses TRBV12-5 and TRBJ2-2, with TRBD1 matching 9 bases. CDR3 residues: CASGSWTGVTGELFF. The CDR3 DNA reads as TGTGCTAGTGGTTCCTGGACAGGGGTGACCGGGGAGCTGTTTTTT.